Listed below are T cell receptor beta chains from one sample, sequenced in a study of neurological immune-mediated disorders. TCRdb redid the calling of the 5' RACE reads with MiXCR, one entry per CDR3 protein. The repertoire holds some 38,000 distinct CDR3 sequences, with over 8.5% as singletons. Material for sequencing was PBMCs. The receptors derive from a man aged 60 to 75 with HTLV-1-associated myelopathy (HAM/TSP). CDR3s include the opening cysteine and the closing phenylalanine or tryptophan. The D gene is left open where the match is weak. Only some rows state a clone size, as once, few, many or a class for expanded clones.

D | J | size | V | DNA | CDR3
TRBD2 | TRBJ2-7 | many | TRBV6-2/TRBV6-3 | TGTGCCAGCAAACACGGACTAGCGGGGGCGGACTCCTACGAGCAGTACTTC | CASKHGLAGADSYEQYF
TRBD2 | TRBJ2-5 | many | TRBV24-1 | TGTGCCACCAGTGATTTGCTGACTAGCGGGAAAGAGACCCAGTACTTC | CATSDLLTSGKETQYF
NA | TRBJ2-7 | many | TRBV5-1 | TGCGCCAGCAGCTTGGGACAACGGCCCTACGAGCAGTACTTC | CASSLGQRPYEQYF
TRBD2 | TRBJ2-7 | NA | TRBV5-1 | TGCGCCAGCAGCTTGGCCGGAGCTAGCGGGAGCGAGCAGTACTTC | CASSLAGASGSEQYF
TRBD2 | TRBJ2-3 | many | TRBV5-1 | TGCGCCAGTAAACTAGCGGATACGCAGTATTTT | CASKLADTQYF
NA | TRBJ2-1 | many | TRBV3-1 | TGTGCCAGCAGCCCTCATAGGACGGCGCCCGACAATGAGCAGTTCTTC | CASSPHRTAPDNEQFF
TRBD2 | TRBJ2-1 | many | TRBV20-1 | TGCAGTGCCATAAAGGGCTGGACTAGCGGTTCGGGTGAGCAGTTCTTC | CSAIKGWTSGSGEQFF
NA | TRBJ2-2 | NA | TRBV7-9 | TGTGCCAGCAGCTTAACGGACACCGGGGAGCTGTTTTTT | CASSLTDTGELFF
NA | TRBJ1-1 | NA | TRBV18 | TGTGCCAGCTCATCGGTCCATGAAGCTTTCTTT | CASSSVHEAFF
NA | TRBJ2-2 | many | TRBV5-6 | TGTGCCAGCAGCTTGTACGGGGAGCAGTTTTTT | CASSLYGEQFF
TRBD2 | TRBJ2-7 | many | TRBV7-9 | TGTGCCAGCAGCTTAGCCCCCTTTGGGCTAGCGGGAGAGGGCGAGCAGTACTTC | CASSLAPFGLAGEGEQYF
NA | TRBJ2-3 | many | TRBV29-1 | TGCAGCGTTGATCCCCAAGGTACGCAGTATTTT | CSVDPQGTQYF
NA | TRBJ2-1 | many | TRBV2 | TGTGCCAGCAAGGTGGACTCAGACTCCTACAATGAGCAGTTCTTC | CASKVDSDSYNEQFF
TRBD1 | TRBJ2-1 | many | TRBV10-3 | TGTGCCATCAGCATGGGACAGGGAAGAGTTAATGAGCAGTTCTTC | CAISMGQGRVNEQFF
NA | TRBJ2-2 | NA | TRBV6-5 | TGTGCCAGCAGTTATCAGGGAACCAAGGAGCTGTTTTTT | CASSYQGTKELFF
TRBD1 | TRBJ1-6 | many | TRBV14 | TGTGCCAGCAGCCAAGGGACAGGGCTGTATAATTCACCCCTCCACTTT | CASSQGTGLYNSPLHF
TRBD2 | TRBJ2-7 | many | TRBV5-1 | TGCGCCAGCAGCCCATCCTTCCGTACTAGCGGGAGGGACGAGCAGTACTTC | CASSPSFRTSGRDEQYF
NA | TRBJ1-4 | many | TRBV5-6 | TGTGCCAGCAGCTTATCAGGGAATAATGAAAAACTGTTTTTT | CASSLSGNNEKLFF
NA | TRBJ2-2 | many | TRBV7-2 | TGTGCCAGCAGCTTTTCCAGAAACACCGGGGAGCTGTTTTTT | CASSFSRNTGELFF
NA | TRBJ1-3 | many | TRBV19 | TGTGCCAGTAGCACCCCGAAGAGCAGACTGTTCACTGGAAACACCATATATTTT | CASSTPKSRLFTGNTIYF
TRBD1 | TRBJ1-1 | many | TRBV5-6 | TGTGCCAGCAGCATAACAGGGGCGTGGGACACTGAAGCTTTCTTT | CASSITGAWDTEAFF
NA | TRBJ2-7 | few | TRBV7-2 | TGTGCCAGCAGCTTAGACTTGACAGGTCCCTACGAGCAGTACTTC | CASSLDLTGPYEQYF
NA | TRBJ2-2 | many | TRBV15 | TGTGCCACCAGCTGGGGGCCCGAGAACACCGGGGAGCTGTTTTTT | CATSWGPENTGELFF
NA | TRBJ2-3 | many | TRBV10-3 | TGTGCCATCAGTGTTAACAGGTATGGCACAGATACGCAGTATTTT | CAISVNRYGTDTQYF
NA | TRBJ1-1 | many | TRBV5-1 | TGCGCCAGCAGCTTGGGTGACCAAGGTGCTGAAGCTTTCTTT | CASSLGDQGAEAFF
TRBD1 | TRBJ2-6 | many | TRBV7-3 | TGTGCCAGCAGCTTAAAGGGGGCGGCTGGGGCCAACGTCCTGACTTTC | CASSLKGAAGANVLTF
NA | TRBJ1-5 | NA | TRBV7-9 | TGTGCCAGCAGCTCCGGCGGGACGTGGGTTCAGCCCCAGCATTTT | CASSSGGTWVQPQHF
TRBD2 | TRBJ2-1 | many | TRBV6-5 | TGTGCCAGCAGACTTTTTCGGGGGGGCGAGGGTAATGAGCAGTTCTTC | CASRLFRGGEGNEQFF
NA | TRBJ2-1 | many | TRBV7-2 | TGTGCCAGCAGCTCACAGGGAGCCGGATACAATGAGCAGTTCTTC | CASSSQGAGYNEQFF
NA | TRBJ2-1 | many | TRBV9 | TGTGCCAGCAGCGTAGGTTCGAACAATGAGCAGTTCTTC | CASSVGSNNEQFF
NA | TRBJ2-7 | many | TRBV5-1 | TGCGCCAGCAGCAATGAGTACGAGCAGTACTTC | CASSNEYEQYF
NA | TRBJ1-5 | many | TRBV20-1 | TGCAGTGCCAGCGGTAGCGGGGCCCCTAATCAGCCCCAGCATTTT | CSASGSGAPNQPQHF
NA | TRBJ2-3 | many | TRBV3-1 | TGTGCCAGCAGCCCCACCGTGGGAAGCACAGATACGCAGTATTTT | CASSPTVGSTDTQYF
TRBD1 | TRBJ2-7 | many | TRBV5-1 | TGCGCCAGCAGCTCCAACACAGGGGAGTACTACGAGCAGTACTTC | CASSSNTGEYYEQYF
TRBD1 | TRBJ1-2 | many | TRBV7-2 | TGTGCCAGCAGCTCCCGACAGGGCCCGTACCTTGACTATGGCTACACCTTC | CASSSRQGPYLDYGYTF
TRBD1 | TRBJ2-7 | many | TRBV27 | TGTGCCAGCAGTTGGGGACAGGGAACAGTGCAGTACTTC | CASSWGQGTVQYF
TRBD2 | TRBJ2-1 | many | TRBV20-1 | TGCAGTGCATGGACTAGCGGGGGGGGTAACTACAATGAGCAGTTCTTC | CSAWTSGGGNYNEQFF
NA | TRBJ2-4 | many | TRBV5-1 | TGCGCCAGCAGACCGGGGGCAAGTGAAAGAGCGGCGGGAGAGTTCGAGTACTTC | CASRPGASERAAGEFEYF
NA | TRBJ2-5 | many | TRBV2 | TGTGCCAGCAGTGTCGAGGAGACCCAGTACTTC | CASSVEETQYF